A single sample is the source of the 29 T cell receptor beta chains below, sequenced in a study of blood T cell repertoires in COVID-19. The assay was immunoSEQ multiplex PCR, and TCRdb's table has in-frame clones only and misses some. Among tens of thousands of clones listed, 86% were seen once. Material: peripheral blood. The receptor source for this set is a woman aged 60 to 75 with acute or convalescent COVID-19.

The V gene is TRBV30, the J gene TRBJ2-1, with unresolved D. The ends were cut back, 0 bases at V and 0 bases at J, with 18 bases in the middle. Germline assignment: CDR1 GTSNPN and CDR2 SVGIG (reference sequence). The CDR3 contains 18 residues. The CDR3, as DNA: TGTGCCTGGAGTGTAAACCCGGGTGTGGGTAACTCCTACAATGAGCAGTTCTTC. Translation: CAWSVNPGVGNSYNEQFF.

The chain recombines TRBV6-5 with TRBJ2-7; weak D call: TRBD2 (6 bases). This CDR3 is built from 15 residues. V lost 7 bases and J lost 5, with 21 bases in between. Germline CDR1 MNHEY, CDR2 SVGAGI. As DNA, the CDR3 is TGTGCCAGCATTTCGGGGGTTTCGACTGGGGACGAGCAGTACTTC. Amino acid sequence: CASISGVSTGDEQYF.

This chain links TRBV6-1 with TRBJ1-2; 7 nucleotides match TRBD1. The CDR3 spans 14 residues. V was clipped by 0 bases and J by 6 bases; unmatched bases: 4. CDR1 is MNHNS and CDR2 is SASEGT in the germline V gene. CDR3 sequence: CASSEAGRGDGYTF. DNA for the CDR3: TGTGCCAGCAGTGAAGCGGGCAGGGGGGATGGCTACACCTTC.

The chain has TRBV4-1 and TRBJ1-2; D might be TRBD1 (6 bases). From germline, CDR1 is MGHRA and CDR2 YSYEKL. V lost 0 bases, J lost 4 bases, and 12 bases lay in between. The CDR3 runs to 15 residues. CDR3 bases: TGCGCCAGCAGCCAAGATAGGACAGCGACCTATGGCTACACCTTC. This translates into CASSQDRTATYGYTF.

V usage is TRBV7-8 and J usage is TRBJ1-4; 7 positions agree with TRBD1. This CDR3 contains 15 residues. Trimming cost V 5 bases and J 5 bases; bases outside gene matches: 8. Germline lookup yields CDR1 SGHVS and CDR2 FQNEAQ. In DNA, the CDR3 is TGTGCCAGCAGCCATAACAGGGGTAAAAATGAAAAACTGTTTTTT. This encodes CASSHNRGKNEKLFF.

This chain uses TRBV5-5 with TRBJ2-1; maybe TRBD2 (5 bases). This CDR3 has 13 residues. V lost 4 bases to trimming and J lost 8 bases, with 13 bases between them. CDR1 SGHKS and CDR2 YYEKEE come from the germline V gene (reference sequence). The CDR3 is CASSPLRGYEQFF. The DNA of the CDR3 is TGTGCCAGCAGCCCACTCCGAGGGTATGAGCAGTTCTTC.

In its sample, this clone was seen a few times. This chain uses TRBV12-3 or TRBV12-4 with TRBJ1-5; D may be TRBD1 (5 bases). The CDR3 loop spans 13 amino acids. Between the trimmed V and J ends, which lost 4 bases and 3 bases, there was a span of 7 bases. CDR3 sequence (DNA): TGTGCCAGCAGTTCAGGGTTCAATCAGCCCCAGCATTTT. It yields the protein CASSSGFNQPQHF.

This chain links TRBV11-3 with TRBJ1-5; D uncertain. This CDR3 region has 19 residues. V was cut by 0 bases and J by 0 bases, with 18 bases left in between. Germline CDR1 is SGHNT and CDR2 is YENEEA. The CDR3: CASSLDSIQKPNSNQPQHF. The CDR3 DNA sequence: TGTGCCAGCAGCTTAGATTCTATACAGAAACCCAATAGCAATCAGCCCCAGCATTTT.

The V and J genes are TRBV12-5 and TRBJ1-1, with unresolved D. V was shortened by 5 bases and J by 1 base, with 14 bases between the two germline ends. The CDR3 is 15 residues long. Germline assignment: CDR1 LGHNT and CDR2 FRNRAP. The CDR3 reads CASGLGGVGNTEAFF. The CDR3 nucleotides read TGTGCTAGTGGTCTTGGAGGAGTGGGGAACACTGAAGCTTTCTTT.

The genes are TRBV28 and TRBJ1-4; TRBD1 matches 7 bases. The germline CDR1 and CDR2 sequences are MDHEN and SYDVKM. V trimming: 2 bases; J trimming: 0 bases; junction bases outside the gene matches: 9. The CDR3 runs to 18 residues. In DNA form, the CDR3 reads TGTGCCAGCAGTTTAAGGCAGGGGGGAATCTCAACTAATGAAAAACTGTTTTTT. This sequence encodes CASSLRQGGISTNEKLFF.

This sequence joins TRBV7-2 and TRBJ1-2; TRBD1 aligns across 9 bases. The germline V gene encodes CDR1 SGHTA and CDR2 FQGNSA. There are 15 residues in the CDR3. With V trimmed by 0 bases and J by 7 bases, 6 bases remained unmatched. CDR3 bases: TGTGCCAGCAGCTTAGCCTTACAGGGGGCGGGTGGCTACACCTTC. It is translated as CASSLALQGAGGYTF. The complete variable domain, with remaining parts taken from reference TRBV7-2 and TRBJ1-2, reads GAGVSQSPSNKVTEKGKDVELRCDPISGHTALYWYRQSLGQGLEFLIYFQGNSAPDKSGLPSDRFSAERTGGSVSTLTIQRTQQEDSAVYLCASSLALQGAGGYTFGSGTRLTVV.

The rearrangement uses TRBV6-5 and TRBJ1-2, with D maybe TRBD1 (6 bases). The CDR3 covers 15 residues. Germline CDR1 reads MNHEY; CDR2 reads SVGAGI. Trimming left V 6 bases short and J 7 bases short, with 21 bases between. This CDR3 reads CASSSEPRTVTGYTF. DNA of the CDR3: TGTGCCAGCAGCAGCGAACCGAGGACAGTTACTGGCTACACCTTC.

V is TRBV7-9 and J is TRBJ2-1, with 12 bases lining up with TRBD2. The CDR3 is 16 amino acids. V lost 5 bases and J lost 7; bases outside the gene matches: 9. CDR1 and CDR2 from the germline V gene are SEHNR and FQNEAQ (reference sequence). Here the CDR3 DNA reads TGTGCCAGCAGCCCACCTACTAGCGGGGGGTCTAATGAGCAGTTCTTC. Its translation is CASSPPTSGGSNEQFF.

CDR3 loop: CASRDTNNQPQHF. In nucleotides, the CDR3 is TGTGCCAGCCGGGACACCAACAATCAGCCCCAGCATTTT. The V and J genes are TRBV19 and TRBJ1-5; a weak D match, TRBD1 (6 bases). Germline-derived CDR1 and CDR2 are LNHDA and SQIVND (reference sequence). CDR3 length: 13 amino acids. Trimming cost V 9 bases and J 3 bases, with 12 bases left between them.

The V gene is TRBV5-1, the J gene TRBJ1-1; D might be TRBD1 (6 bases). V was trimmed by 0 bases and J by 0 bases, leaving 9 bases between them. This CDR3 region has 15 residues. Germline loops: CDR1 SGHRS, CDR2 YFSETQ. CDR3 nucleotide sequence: TGCGCCAGCAGCTTGGGGACAGCAATGAACACTGAAGCTTTCTTT. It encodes CASSLGTAMNTEAFF.

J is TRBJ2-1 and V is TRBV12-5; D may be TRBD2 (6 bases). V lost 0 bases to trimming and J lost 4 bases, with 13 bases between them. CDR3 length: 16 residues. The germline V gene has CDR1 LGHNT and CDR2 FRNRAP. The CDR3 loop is CASGLVMGDSYNEQFF. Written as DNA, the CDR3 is TGTGCTAGTGGTTTGGTAATGGGGGACTCTTACAATGAGCAGTTCTTC.

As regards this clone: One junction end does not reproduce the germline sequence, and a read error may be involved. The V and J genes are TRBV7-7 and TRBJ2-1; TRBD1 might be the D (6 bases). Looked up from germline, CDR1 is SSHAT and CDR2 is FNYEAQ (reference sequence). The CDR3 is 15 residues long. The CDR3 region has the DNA TGTGCTAGCAGCCCAGGGGTAGGGTCTGGCCATGAGCAGTTCTTC. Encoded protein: CASSPGVGSGHEQFF. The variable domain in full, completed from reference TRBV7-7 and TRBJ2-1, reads GAGVSQSPRYKVTKRGQDVTLRCDPISSHATLYWYQQALGQGPEFLTYFNYEAQPDKSGLPSDRFSAERPEGSISTLTIQRTEQRDSAMYRCASSPGVGSGHEQFFGPGTRLTVL.

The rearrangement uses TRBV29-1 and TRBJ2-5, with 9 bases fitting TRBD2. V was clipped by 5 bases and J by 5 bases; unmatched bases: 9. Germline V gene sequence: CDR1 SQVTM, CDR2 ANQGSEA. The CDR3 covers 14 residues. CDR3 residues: CSVRWRGGRETQYF. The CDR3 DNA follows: TGCAGCGTTCGATGGCGGGGGGGCAGGGAGACCCAGTACTTC.

The CDR3 loop reads CATSSPVSYNEQFF. The CDR3 DNA is TGTGCCACCAGCAGCCCCGTCTCGTACAATGAGCAGTTCTTC. The rearrangement links TRBV15 to TRBJ2-1; the D is unclear. V lost 3 bases and J lost 4, with 10 bases in between. The CDR3 is 14 residues long. Germline V gives CDR1 LNHNV, CDR2 YYDKDF (reference sequence).

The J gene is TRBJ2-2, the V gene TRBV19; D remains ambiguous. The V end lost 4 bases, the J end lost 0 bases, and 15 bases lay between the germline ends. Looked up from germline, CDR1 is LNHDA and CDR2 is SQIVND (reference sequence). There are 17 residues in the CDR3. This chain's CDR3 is CASSTDIRRANTGELFF. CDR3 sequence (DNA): TGTGCCAGTAGTACAGACATTCGGAGAGCGAACACCGGGGAGCTGTTTTTT.

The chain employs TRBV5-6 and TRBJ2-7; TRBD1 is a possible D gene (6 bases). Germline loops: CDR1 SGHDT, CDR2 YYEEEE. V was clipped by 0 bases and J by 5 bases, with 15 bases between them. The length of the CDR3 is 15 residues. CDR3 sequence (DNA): TGTGCCAGCAGCTTGGTAGGGGGAGAGTTCCACGAGCAGTACTTC. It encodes CASSLVGGEFHEQYF.

The CDR3 bases are TGTGCCAGTAGTATAGATACAGGGGGCGGCCAGCCCCAGCATTTT. Translated, it gives CASSIDTGGGQPQHF. The rearrangement joins TRBV19 to TRBJ1-5, with 9 bases that match TRBD1. This CDR3 spans 15 amino acids. Germline V CDR1 and CDR2: LNHDA, SQIVND (reference sequence). V dropped 0 bases and J dropped 7; count of bases not matched to a gene: 4.

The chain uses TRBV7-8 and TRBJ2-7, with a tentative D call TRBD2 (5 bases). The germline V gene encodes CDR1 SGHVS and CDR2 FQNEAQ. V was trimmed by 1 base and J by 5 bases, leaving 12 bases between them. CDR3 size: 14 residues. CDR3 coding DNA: TGTGCCAGCAGCTTAGGAGGGAGCTTCAACGAGCAGTACTTC. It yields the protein CASSLGGSFNEQYF.

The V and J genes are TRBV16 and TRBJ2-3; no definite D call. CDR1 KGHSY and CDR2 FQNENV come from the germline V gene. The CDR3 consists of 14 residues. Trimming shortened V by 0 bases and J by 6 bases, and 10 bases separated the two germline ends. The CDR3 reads CASSQSAASDTQYF. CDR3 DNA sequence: TGTGCCAGCAGCCAATCCGCGGCTTCGGATACGCAGTATTTT.

The CDR3 sequence: CASSLVAGSGNTIYF. CDR3 coding DNA: TGCGCCAGCAGCTTGGTTGCGGGCTCTGGAAACACCATATATTTT. V and J are TRBV5-1 and TRBJ1-3; D is unresolved. CDR1 is SGHRS and CDR2 is YFSETQ in the germline V gene. The CDR3 contains 15 residues. V was clipped by 0 bases and J by 0 bases, with 7 bases between them.

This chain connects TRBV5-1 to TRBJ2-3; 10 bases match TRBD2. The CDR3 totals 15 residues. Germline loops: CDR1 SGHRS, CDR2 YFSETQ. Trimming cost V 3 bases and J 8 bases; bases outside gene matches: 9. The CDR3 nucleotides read TGCGCCAGCAGCTATGGACTAGCGGACCGGGGTACGCAGTATTTT. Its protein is CASSYGLADRGTQYF.

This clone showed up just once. The CDR3 DNA follows: TGTGCCAGCACCAACAGGGAGAACACCGGGGAGCTGTTTTTT. Protein: CASTNRENTGELFF. This chain joins TRBV6-6 and TRBJ2-2; D possibly corresponds to TRBD1 (6 bases). Between the trimmed V and J ends, which lost 7 bases and 1 base, there was a span of 10 bases. The CDR3 spans 14 residues. In germline, CDR1 is MNHNY, CDR2 SVGAGI (reference sequence).

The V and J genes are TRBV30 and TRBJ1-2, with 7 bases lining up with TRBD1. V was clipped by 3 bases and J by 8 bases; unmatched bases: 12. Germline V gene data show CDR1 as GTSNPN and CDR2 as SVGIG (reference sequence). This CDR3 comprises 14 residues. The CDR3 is CAWSPDRVFVGYTF. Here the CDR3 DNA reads TGTGCCTGGAGCCCCGACAGGGTGTTTGTCGGCTACACCTTC.

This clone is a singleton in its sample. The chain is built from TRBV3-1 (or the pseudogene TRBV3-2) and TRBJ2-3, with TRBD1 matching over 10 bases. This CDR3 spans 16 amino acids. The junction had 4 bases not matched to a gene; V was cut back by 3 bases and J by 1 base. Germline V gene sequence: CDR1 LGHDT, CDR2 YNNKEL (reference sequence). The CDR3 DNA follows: TGTGCCAGCAGCCACAGGACAGGGGGAGGCACAGATACGCAGTATTTT. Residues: CASSHRTGGGTDTQYF.